A selection of T cell receptor beta chains follows, all from one sample in a study of shared T cell receptors in the human thymus. Measured with immunoSEQ multiplex PCR; TCRdb has only the in-frame clones, and not every one. This sample has 540,000 or so clones, with 70% to 80% found just once. This sample also belongs to another study, concerning human thymus T cells.

Sequencing input: thymocytes. The source is a boy under three years old with a congenital heart defect. Both conserved end residues are part of each CDR3.

>TRBV5-6
CASSLGLAGDNEQFF
>TRBV27
CARRPRAGQLPYEQYF
>TRBV27
CASRVAGGGTDTQYF
>TRBV11-2
CASSPPEGREQYF
>TRBV6-6
CASTSDREVSEAFF
>TRBV5-1
CASSPGLLAGGTDTQYF
>TRBV7-3
CASSLTASPYNEQFF
>TRBV7-2
CASSSLTGTGPYSGNTIYF
>TRBV12-5
CASGHPAEGGLNQPQHF
>TRBV7-8
CASSPTRSGRNYEQYF
>TRBV27
CASSSHVAADYEQYF
>TRBV7-8
CASSFNAPRATYEQYF
>TRBV5-1
CASSFTDRGFGTDTQYF
>TRBV5-6
CASSYKDRANEQFF
>TRBV28
CASSPRHYEQYF
>TRBV13
CASSPGRWREGPREQYF
>TRBV5-4
CASSWDRGRNEQFF
>TRBV27
CASSLHGQGGTGNTIYF
>TRBV27
CASSPRTGSYEQYF
>TRBV7-6
CASSSKAPPWLAGNNEQFF
>TRBV7-2
CASSPKAGTSGRMYEQYF
>TRBV30
CAWSPIDRAGNQPQHF
>TRBV15
CATSRGLAVITGELFF
>TRBV12-5
CASGKGQGWNYGYTF
>TRBV5-6
CASSLPTTGGYGYTF
>TRBV4-1
CASSQANPYRDRVRAGVYEQYF
>TRBV6-5
CASSYPLETNTEAFF
>TRBV7-2
CASSLRKGLATYEQYF
>TRBV28
CASSFLGQTGYTF
>TRBV4-3
CASSQGKAGQETQYF
>TRBV5-3
CARSLRLAAGELFF
>TRBV7-7
CASSPLGGVPGELFF
>TRBV28
CASRPSGSRALYEQYF
>TRBV29-1
CSASPASRGTGELFF
>TRBV6-5
CASRMTGGFTYEQYF
>TRBV4-1
CASSQDNRSGSAYNEQFF
>TRBV7-6
CASSLSTASGNTIYF
>TRBV27
CASSSPGLAYEQYF
>TRBV14
CASSQPIGGRGPQETQYF
>TRBV5-8
CASSRSGRAGTGELFF
>TRBV5-6
CASSYRESGGETQYF
>TRBV15
CATSRLGTSGVGEQFF
>TRBV10-2
CASEGQAYEQYF
>TRBV13
CASSLGNKTGGYLNTEAFF
>TRBV5-1
CASSSTLSSTDTQYF
>TRBV6-6
CASSPSGGNQPQHF
>TRBV4-3
CASSQEEEDSGHGELFF
>TRBV6-5
CASSQTHSYEQYF